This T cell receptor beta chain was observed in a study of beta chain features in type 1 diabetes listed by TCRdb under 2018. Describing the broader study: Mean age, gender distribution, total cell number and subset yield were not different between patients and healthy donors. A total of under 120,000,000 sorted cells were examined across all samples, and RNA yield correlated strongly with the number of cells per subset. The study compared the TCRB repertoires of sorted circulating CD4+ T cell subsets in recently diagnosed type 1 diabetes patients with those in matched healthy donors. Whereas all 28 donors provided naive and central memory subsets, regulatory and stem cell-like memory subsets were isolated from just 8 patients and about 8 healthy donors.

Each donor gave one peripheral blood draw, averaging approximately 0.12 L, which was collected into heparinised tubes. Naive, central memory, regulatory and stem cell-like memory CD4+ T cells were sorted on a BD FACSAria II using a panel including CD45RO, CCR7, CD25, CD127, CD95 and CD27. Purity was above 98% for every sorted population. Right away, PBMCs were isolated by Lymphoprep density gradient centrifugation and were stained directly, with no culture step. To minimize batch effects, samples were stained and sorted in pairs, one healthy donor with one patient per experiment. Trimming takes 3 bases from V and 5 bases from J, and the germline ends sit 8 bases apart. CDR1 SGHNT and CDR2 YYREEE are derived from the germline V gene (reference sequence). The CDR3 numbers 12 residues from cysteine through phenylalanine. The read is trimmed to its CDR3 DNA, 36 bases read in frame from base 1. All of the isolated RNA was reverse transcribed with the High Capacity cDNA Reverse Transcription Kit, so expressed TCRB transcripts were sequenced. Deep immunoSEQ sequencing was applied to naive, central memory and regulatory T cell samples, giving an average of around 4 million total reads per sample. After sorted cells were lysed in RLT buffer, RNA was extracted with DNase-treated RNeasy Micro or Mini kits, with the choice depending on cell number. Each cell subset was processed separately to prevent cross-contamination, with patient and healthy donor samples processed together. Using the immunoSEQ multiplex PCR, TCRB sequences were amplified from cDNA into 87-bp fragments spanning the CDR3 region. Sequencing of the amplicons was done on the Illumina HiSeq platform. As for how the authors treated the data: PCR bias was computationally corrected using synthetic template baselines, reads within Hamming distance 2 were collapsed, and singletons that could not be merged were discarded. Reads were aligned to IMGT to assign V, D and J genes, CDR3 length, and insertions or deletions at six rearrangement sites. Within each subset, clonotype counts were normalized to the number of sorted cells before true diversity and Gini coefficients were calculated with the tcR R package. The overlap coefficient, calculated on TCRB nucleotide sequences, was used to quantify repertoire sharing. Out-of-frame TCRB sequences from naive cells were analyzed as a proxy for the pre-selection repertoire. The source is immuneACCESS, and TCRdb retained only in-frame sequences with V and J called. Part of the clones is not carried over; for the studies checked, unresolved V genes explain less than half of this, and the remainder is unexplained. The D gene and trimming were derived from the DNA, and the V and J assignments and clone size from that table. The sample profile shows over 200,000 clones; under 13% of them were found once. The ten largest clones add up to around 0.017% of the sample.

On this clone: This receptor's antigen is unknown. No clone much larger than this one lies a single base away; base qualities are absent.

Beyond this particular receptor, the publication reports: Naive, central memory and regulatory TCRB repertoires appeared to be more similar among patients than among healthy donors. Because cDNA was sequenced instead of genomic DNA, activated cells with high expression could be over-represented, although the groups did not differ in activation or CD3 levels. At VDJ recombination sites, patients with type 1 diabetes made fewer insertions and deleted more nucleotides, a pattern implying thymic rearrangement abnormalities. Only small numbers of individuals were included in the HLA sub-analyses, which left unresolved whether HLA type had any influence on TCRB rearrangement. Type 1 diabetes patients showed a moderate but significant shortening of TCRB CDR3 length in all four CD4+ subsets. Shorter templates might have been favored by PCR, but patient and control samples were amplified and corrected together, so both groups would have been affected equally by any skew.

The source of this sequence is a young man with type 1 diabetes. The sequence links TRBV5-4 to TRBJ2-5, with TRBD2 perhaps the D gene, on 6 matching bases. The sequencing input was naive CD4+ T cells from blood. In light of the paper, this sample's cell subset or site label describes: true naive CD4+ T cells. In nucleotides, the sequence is TGTGCCAGCAGCTCTCGGGGGGAGACCCAGTACTTC. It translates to CASSSRGETQYF.